This TCR beta chain was captured by sequencing in a study of shared T cell receptors in the human thymus. Produced via immunoSEQ multiplex PCR; TCRdb's table is partial and in-frame only. The table has about 540,000 clones, roughly 74% seen once. This sample also appeared in a second study, on human thymus T cells. From that paper: Corrective surgery for congenital heart defects was being performed on the healthy Finnish infants who were the donors. Corrective heart surgery yielded resections, and these provided the thymus tissue. Use of V and J genes seemed skewed within the thymic and blood repertoires. Related work showed strongly overlapping thymic repertoires across unrelated individuals.

The sequencing input was thymocytes. The TCR was taken from a boy under two years old with a congenital heart defect.

The CDR3: CARLRDPEAFF. CDR3 nucleotides: TGTGCCAGACTCCGGGATCCTGAAGCTTTCTTT. The V call is TRBV2, the J call TRBJ1-1, with D hard to call. The V gene's germline CDR1 is SNHLY and CDR2 FYNNEI. The V end lost 9 bases, the J end lost 6 bases, and 11 bases lay between the germline ends. The CDR3 loop spans 11 amino acids. The variable domain in full, with the rest retrieved from reference TRBV2 and TRBJ1-1, is EPEVTQTPSHQVTQMGQEVILRCVPISNHLYFYWYRQILGQKVEFLVSFYNNEISEKSEIFDDQFSVERPDGSNFTLKIRSTKLEDSAMYFCARLRDPEAFFGQGTRLTVV.